This TCR beta chain was captured by sequencing in a study of cytomegalovirus exposure and HLA in healthy donors. The PCR was carried out with 60 Vbeta primers and 13 Jbeta primers. How the authors handled the data: A follow-up analysis tallied 86 million or so unique TCR beta chains, about 10 million shared. Some clones are missing from TCRdb's copy, which holds only in-frame ones; the method was immunoSEQ multiplex PCR. V and J calls and clone size are those listed in that table; D and trimming were worked out from the DNA. The listing contains roughly 80,000 clones. The CDR3 is 12 residues long. Trimming took off 9 bases at V and 2 bases at J, with 10 bases between the two ends. The V gene's germline CDR1 is MNHNS and CDR2 SASEGT.

This TCR derives from a man aged 50-59 years in good health and CMV-seronegative. This chain links TRBV6-1 with TRBJ1-2; the D is unclear. The sample comprised PBMCs. The chain's CDR3 is CASTRGNYGYTF. In DNA form, the CDR3 reads TGTGCCAGTACGCGAGGGAACTATGGCTACACCTTC.